This TCR beta chain was observed in a study of T cells in Graves' hyperthyroidism and ophthalmopathy. TCR beta CDR3 regions were amplified from RNA transcripts. Using the HTBI primer set, a first-round RT-PCR was run on the TCR CDR3. One entry per CDR3 protein, called by TCRdb with MiXCR from the multiplex PCR reads. The sample yields more than 500,000 distinct CDR3 sequences, approximately 44% seen once. Findings and limits, study-wide: It was a median approximately 6 months before onset that the model predicted ophthalmopathy. The blood repertoire included most of the expanded thyroid clonotypes above 0.001.

A word on this clonotype: The antigen remains unidentified.

Exclusion of a patient resulted from uncontrolled infection, other autoimmune disease, pregnancy or lactation. The specimen was peripheral blood or thyroid tissue (not recorded which). The receptor was derived from an adult woman with Graves' disease, either hyperthyroidism or ophthalmopathy (not recorded which).

The CDR3 loop is CSGGDYEQYF. The DNA of the CDR3 is TGCAGCGGAGGGGACTACGAGCAGTACTTC. The rearrangement links TRBV20-1 to TRBJ2-7; maybe TRBD2 (6 bases). Germline V gene lookup returns CDR1 DFQATT and CDR2 SNEGSKA (reference sequence). The CDR3 totals 10 residues.